The next 10 T cell receptor beta chains were all read from a single sample in a study of cytomegalovirus exposure and HLA in healthy donors. Clones were read by immunoSEQ multiplex PCR, and TCRdb kept only the in-frame ones, dropping some. The table shows 65,000 or so clones, with 85% to 95% occurring only once. The sequencing input was PBMCs. These receptors originate from a man aged 18 to 35 in good health and CMV-seropositive.

There are a few counts of this clone. V is TRBV11-2 and J is TRBJ2-7; the match to TRBD1 covers 11 bases. V was clipped by 5 bases and J by 2 bases; unmatched bases: 2. CDR1 is SGHAT and CDR2 is FQNNGV in the germline V gene. The CDR3 is made up of 14 amino acids. This CDR3 is CASSPGQGAYEQYF. In nucleotides, the CDR3 is TGTGCCAGCAGCCCGGGACAGGGGGCCTACGAGCAGTACTTC.

The rearrangement uses TRBV7-3 and TRBJ2-5; TRBD2 matches 12 bases. Looked up from germline, CDR1 is SGHTA and CDR2 is FQGTGA. This CDR3 spans 15 amino acids. The J segment lost 5 bases and the V segment lost 9 bases, leaving 10 bases of the junction unmatched. CDR3 region: CARLVTSGSYETQYF. DNA for the CDR3: TGTGCCAGGTTGGTGACTAGCGGGAGTTATGAGACCCAGTACTTC.

This clone was picked up one time. This chain connects TRBV10-2 to TRBJ2-5; 7 bases are shared with TRBD1. V shed 6 bases, J shed 1 base, and the junction held 11 bases outside the gene matches. The CDR3 extends over 16 amino acids. Looked up from germline, CDR1 is WSHSY and CDR2 is SAAADI. The CDR3 coding sequence is TGCGCCAGCAGGGAGGACAGGTCCGTCCGCCAAGAGACCCAGTACTTC. Its protein product is CASREDRSVRQETQYF.

The chain couples TRBV18 to TRBJ2-7; 8 bases map to TRBD1. Germline-derived CDR1 and CDR2 are KGHSH and LQKENI. Losses at the gene ends were 2 bases for V and 2 bases for J; bases not matched to a gene: 5. The CDR3 consists of 15 residues. In DNA form, the CDR3 reads TGTGCCAGCTCACCAGGGCAGGGGGCACCCTACGAGCAGTACTTC. Protein sequence: CASSPGQGAPYEQYF.

This clone was seen just once. This chain uses TRBV5-1 with TRBJ2-2, with D unclear. The V gene lost 4 bases and the J gene lost 2 bases, with 18 bases spanning the gap. The germline gives CDR1 SGHRS, CDR2 YFSETQ. The CDR3 has 17 amino acids. The CDR3 region has the DNA TGCGCCAGCAGCCCCCAAGGAAGACTTGATAACACCGGGGAGCTGTTTTTT. Residues: CASSPQGRLDNTGELFF.

The rearrangement uses TRBV15 and TRBJ1-5; D gene ambiguous. The length of the CDR3 is 17 residues. Germline CDR1 is LNHNV and CDR2 is YYDKDF (reference sequence). V was clipped by 1 base and J by 4 bases, with 17 bases between them. As DNA, the CDR3 is TGTGCCACCAGCAGAGGGCGGGAGGGCGGAGATAATCAGCCCCAGCATTTT. Translating it yields CATSRGREGGDNQPQHF.

This sequence joins TRBV27 and TRBJ2-3; TRBD2 aligns across 9 bases. Germline V CDR1 and CDR2: MNHEY, SMNVEV (reference sequence). This CDR3 spans 17 amino acids. J lost 2 bases, V lost 5 bases, and 11 bases had no gene match. CDR3 DNA: TGTGCCAGCAGTCCATCTAGGGCTAGCGGGGACACAGATACGCAGTATTTT. It is translated as CASSPSRASGDTDTQYF.

The chain links TRBV28 to TRBJ1-2; perhaps TRBD1 as D (5 bases). Deletions cut 7 bases from V and 3 bases from J, with 15 bases between. Germline CDR1 and CDR2: MDHEN and SYDVKM. This CDR3 has 14 amino acids. For the CDR3, the DNA is TGTGCCAGCATTCCTCACCGGACACACTATGGCTACACCTTC. This translates into CASIPHRTHYGYTF.

The rearrangement uses TRBV15 and TRBJ2-5, with 7 nucleotides matching TRBD1. The V gene end was trimmed by 2 bases and the J gene end by 6 bases; junction bases not matched to a gene: 15. The germline gives CDR1 LNHNV, CDR2 YYDKDF (reference sequence). The CDR3 consists of 17 residues. The CDR3 spells CATSRKTQQGSGKTQYF. The CDR3 coding sequence is TGTGCCACCAGCAGAAAAACTCAACAGGGGTCTGGAAAGACCCAGTACTTC.

The V call is TRBV4-1, the J call TRBJ1-1, with TRBD1 matching 9 bases. Germline lookup yields CDR1 MGHRA and CDR2 YSYEKL. The CDR3 consists of 18 residues. V dropped 2 bases and J dropped 3; count of bases not matched to a gene: 13. In DNA form, the CDR3 reads TGCGCCAGCAGCCAAAGATTGTTCGGACAGGGGCTGGACACTGAAGCTTTCTTT. This codes for CASSQRLFGQGLDTEAFF.